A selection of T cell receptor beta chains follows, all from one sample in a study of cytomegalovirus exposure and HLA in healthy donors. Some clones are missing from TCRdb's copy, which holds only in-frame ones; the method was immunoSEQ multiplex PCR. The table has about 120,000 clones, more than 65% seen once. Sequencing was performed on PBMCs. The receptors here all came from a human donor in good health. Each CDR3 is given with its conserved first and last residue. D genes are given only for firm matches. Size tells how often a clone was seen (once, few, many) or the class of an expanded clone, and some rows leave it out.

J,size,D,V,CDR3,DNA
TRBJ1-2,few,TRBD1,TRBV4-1,CASRPGTGDIYGYTF,TGCGCCAGCAGACCTGGGACAGGGGATATCTATGGCTACACCTTC
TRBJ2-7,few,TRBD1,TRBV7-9,CASREGQGAFEQYF,TGTGCCAGCAGGGAGGGACAGGGGGCGTTCGAGCAGTACTTC
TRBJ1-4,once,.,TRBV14,CASSQVRAGSKEKLFF,TGTGCCAGCAGCCAAGTAAGGGCGGGAAGCAAAGAAAAACTGTTTTTT
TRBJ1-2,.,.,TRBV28,CASSFSLDIYGYTF,TGTGCCAGCAGTTTTTCCCTCGACATCTATGGCTACACCTTC
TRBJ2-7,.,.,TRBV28,CASSLWFGLEAYEQYF,TGTGCCAGCAGTTTATGGTTTGGGCTGGAAGCCTACGAGCAGTACTTC
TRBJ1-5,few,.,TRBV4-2,CASSQDLRQPQHF,TGTGCCAGCAGCCAAGATCTAAGACAGCCCCAGCATTTT
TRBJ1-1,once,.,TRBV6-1,CASRRQENTEAFF,TGTGCCAGCAGAAGACAAGAGAACACTGAAGCTTTCTTT
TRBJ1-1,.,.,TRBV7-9,CSSTLTEAFF,TGTTCCAGCACCCTCACTGAAGCTTTCTTT
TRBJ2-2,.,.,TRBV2,CASKEETANTGELFF,TGTGCCAGCAAGGAGGAGACGGCGAACACCGGGGAGCTGTTTTTT
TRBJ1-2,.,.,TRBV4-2,CASSQGLGADGYTF,TGTGCCAGCAGCCAGGGCCTGGGGGCTGATGGCTACACCTTC
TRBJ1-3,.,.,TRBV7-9,CASSLSFSSGNTIYF,TGTGCCAGCAGCTTATCATTCAGTTCTGGAAACACCATATATTTT
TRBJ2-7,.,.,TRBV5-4,CASSLGVRDYEQYF,TGTGCCAGCAGCTTGGGGGTGAGGGACTACGAGCAGTACTTC
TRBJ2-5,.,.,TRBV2,CATSSGDSPRGETQYF,TGTGCCACCTCGTCCGGGGACTCGCCGCGGGGAGAGACCCAGTACTTC
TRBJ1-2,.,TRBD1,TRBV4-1,CASSQQAGTGDYGYTF,TGCGCCAGCAGCCAACAGGCCGGGACAGGGGATTATGGCTACACCTTC
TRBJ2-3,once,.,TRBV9,CASSDNPSAISTDTQYF,TGTGCCAGCAGCGACAACCCTAGCGCGATCAGCACAGATACGCAGTATTTT
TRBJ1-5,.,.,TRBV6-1,CASRGSTNQPQHF,TGTGCCAGCAGGGGCAGCACAAATCAGCCCCAGCATTTT
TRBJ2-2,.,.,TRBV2,CASSELTGVPGELFF,TGTGCCAGCAGTGAACTGACCGGGGTCCCCGGGGAGCTGTTTTTT